This T cell receptor beta chain was found in a study of OX40 agonist ivuxolimab in advanced cancers. The CDR3 is 19 residues long. Germline V gene data show CDR1 as LNHDA and CDR2 as SQIVND (reference sequence). Trimming removed 5 bases at V and 6 bases at J, with 31 bases between. Any history of autoimmune disease or systemic immunosuppression disqualified patients. This clone has just one count. The repertoire was sequenced with immunoSEQ multiplex PCR; TCRdb's copy has only in-frame clones and lacks some. The table shows tens of thousands of clones, with roughly 80% occurring only once. The chain is built from TRBV19 and TRBJ1-1, with D perhaps TRBD1 (5 bases). The sequence came from an adult with an advanced solid tumor such as melanoma, head and neck, liver or kidney cancer. The sequencing used CD4+ or CD8+ T cells sorted from blood, collected in a trial of the OX40 agonist ivuxolimab. Here the CDR3 reads CASSPPLRGTDSPYPEAFF. The CDR3, as DNA: TGTGCCAGTAGTCCCCCCCTCCGGGGCACCGACAGCCCGTACCCTGAAGCTTTCTTT. Full variable domain (outside the CDR3, taken from reference TRBV19 and TRBJ1-1): DGGITQSPKYLFRKEGQNVTLSCEQNLNHDAMYWYRQDPGQGLRLIYYSQIVNDFQKGDIAEGYSVSREKKESFPLTVTSAQKNPTAFYLCASSPPLRGTDSPYPEAFFGQGTRLTVV.